What follows is one T cell receptor (beta chain) and its context. Its antigen is not known. Extraction and reverse transcription of RNA yielded cDNA as the sequencing template. TCRdb keeps only in-frame clones here, not all; method: immunoSEQ multiplex PCR. The top ten clones hold around 15% of a sample with more than 90,000 clones, approximately 63% of them seen once. Treatment meaning: oral pan-JAK inhibitor, 5-10 mg twice daily. This entry is derived from a study of CD8+ T cells in alopecia areata. Whole-study context: The study gave treated patients oral tofacitinib at 5 to 10 mg twice daily.

Study outcomes and limitations: In scalp and blood, many expanded lesional clones persisted during tofacitinib. Scalp clonality, together with expanded CD8+ clones among the top 100, fell significantly with tofacitinib. Lesional scalp exceeded normal scalp in clonality, especially in alopecia totalis/universalis.

Sequencing used CD8+ T cells sorted from blood, obtained at approximately week 60, from a patient treated with tofacitinib. This TCR derives from a human donor with alopecia areata.

The CDR3 region has the DNA TGTGCCAGCAGCTCTCAGGGGAGCGAGCAGTACTTC. Its protein is CASSSQGSEQYF. The V and J genes are TRBV11-2 and TRBJ2-7; D may be TRBD1 (6 bases). V was trimmed by 4 bases and J by 6 bases, leaving 10 bases between them. This CDR3 has 12 amino acids. Germline V gene data show CDR1 as SGHAT and CDR2 as FQNNGV. Full variable domain (outside the CDR3, taken from reference TRBV11-2 and TRBJ2-7): EAGVAQSPRYKIIEKRQSVAFWCNPISGHATLYWYQQILGQGPKLLIQFQNNGVVDDSQLPKDRFSAERLKGVDSTLKIQPAKLEDSAVYLCASSSQGSEQYFGPGTRLTVT.